The rows below give T cell receptor beta chains drawn from one sample of a study of beta chain features in type 1 diabetes. Profiled with immunoSEQ multiplex PCR; TCRdb holds only in-frame clones, not every one. The repertoire holds around 650,000 clones, with 9.5% to 15% as singletons. Sequencing was done on a sample of naive CD4+ T cells from blood. The receptor source for this set is a man aged 25-45 years with type 1 diabetes. CDR3s include the opening cysteine and the closing phenylalanine or tryptophan. A D gene is named only where the DNA matches it firmly. Some rows have no size entry. The others give once, few or many, or a class for an expanded clone.

D gene,J gene,clone size,V gene,CDR3 length,CDR3 DNA,CDR3 protein
NA,TRBJ2-6,NA,TRBV5-1,14,TGCGCCAGCTACGAAAGCTCTGGGGCCAACGTCCTGACTTTC,CASYESSGANVLTF
TRBD1,TRBJ2-7,NA,TRBV20-1,11,TGCAGGGGGGACAGAGACTACGAGCAGTACTTC,CRGDRDYEQYF
NA,TRBJ1-2,few,TRBV7-2,14,TGTGCCAGCAGCTCGAGGACGGAGTACTATGGCTACACCTTC,CASSSRTEYYGYTF
NA,TRBJ1-3,few,TRBV2,14,TGTGCCAGCAGCGAAGGACATGGAGGAAACACCATATATTTT,CASSEGHGGNTIYF
TRBD1,TRBJ2-5,NA,TRBV6-5,12,TGTGCCACCACAGGGGTAAAGGAGACCCAGTACTTC,CATTGVKETQYF
TRBD2,TRBJ2-2,few,TRBV4-3,17,TGCGCCAGCAGCCAAGATTATCTAGCGGGGAACACCGGGGAGCTGTTTTTT,CASSQDYLAGNTGELFF
NA,TRBJ1-1,NA,TRBV6-1,15,TGTGCCAGCAACCCTGACGGAAACATGAACACTGAAGCTTTCTTT,CASNPDGNMNTEAFF
NA,TRBJ2-7,NA,TRBV18,13,TGTGCCAGTTCACAGTCCGAGAACTACGAGCAGTACTTC,CASSQSENYEQYF
NA,TRBJ1-5,NA,TRBV30,13,TGTGCCTGGAGTGAACAGGAGGTTCAGCCCCAGCATTTT,CAWSEQEVQPQHF
NA,TRBJ1-1,NA,TRBV11-3,14,TGTGCCAGCAGCTTTCGTCAGGTTAACACTGAAGCTTTCTTT,CASSFRQVNTEAFF
NA,TRBJ2-1,NA,TRBV30,12,TGTGCCTGGAGTGTAGGGGCTGACGAGCAGTTCTTC,CAWSVGADEQFF
NA,TRBJ1-5,few,TRBV6-5,14,TGTGCCAGCAGAGGACCGGGACCTAATCAGCCCCAGCATTTT,CASRGPGPNQPQHF
NA,TRBJ1-5,few,TRBV29-1,13,TGCAGCGTGGAACAGGGCGACAATCAGCCCCAGCATTTT,CSVEQGDNQPQHF
NA,TRBJ2-3,few,TRBV29-1,16,TGCAGCGTTGAACCAATCCGGGTCACAAGCACAGATACGCAGTATTTT,CSVEPIRVTSTDTQYF
NA,TRBJ1-6,few,TRBV25-1,17,TGTGCCAGCAGGGAACACAGGAAGAGCTCCTATAATTCACCCCTCCACTTT,CASREHRKSSYNSPLHF
NA,TRBJ2-1,NA,TRBV4-3,16,TGCGCCAGCAGCCAACAAATCTCCCCAACAAGGAATGAGCAGTTCTTC,CASSQQISPTRNEQFF
TRBD1,TRBJ2-7,NA,TRBV7-3,14,TGTGCCAGCAGCTTGACAGGGGGTCGGTACGAGCAGTACTTC,CASSLTGGRYEQYF
NA,TRBJ2-5,NA,TRBV2,11,TGTGCCAGCAGGTCACAAGAGACCCAGTACTTC,CASRSQETQYF
NA,TRBJ2-5,few,TRBV7-2,14,TGTGCCAGCAGCTTAGGGGGGGTTCCAGAGACCCAGTACTTC,CASSLGGVPETQYF
TRBD1,TRBJ2-3,NA,TRBV30,15,TGTGCCTGGAGTGTTGGGACAGGAGGCACAGATACGCAGTATTTT,CAWSVGTGGTDTQYF
TRBD1,TRBJ2-7,few,TRBV5-4,15,TGTGCCAGCAGCTCCCAGACAGGGGTCTCCTACGAGCAGTACTTC,CASSSQTGVSYEQYF
NA,TRBJ1-3,few,TRBV10-3,13,TGTGCCACCGAGGGTTCGGATGGAAACACCATATATTTT,CATEGSDGNTIYF
NA,TRBJ2-1,NA,TRBV2,14,TGTGCCAGCGTCCTTTTGGCGGCAGTAAATGAGCAGTTCTTC,CASVLLAAVNEQFF
TRBD1,TRBJ1-2,NA,TRBV7-3,15,TGTGCCAGCAGCTTACTAGGGGGCTTGAACTATGGCTACACCTTC,CASSLLGGLNYGYTF
TRBD1,TRBJ2-1,few,TRBV27,14,TGTGCCAGCAGCCCGGACAGGGGGTATACTGAGCAGTTCTTC,CASSPDRGYTEQFF
NA,TRBJ2-5,NA,TRBV4-3,17,TGCGCCAGCAGTCCTCAGCACGTAGGTGTGAACGGAGAGACCCAGTACTTC,CASSPQHVGVNGETQYF
TRBD1,TRBJ1-3,few,TRBV4-3,16,TGCGCCAGCAGCCTATCCGGGACAGCCTCTGGAAACACCATATATTTT,CASSLSGTASGNTIYF
NA,TRBJ1-1,NA,TRBV7-8,14,TGTGCCAGCAGCTTAGCGGGAATGAACACTGAAGCTTTCTTT,CASSLAGMNTEAFF
NA,TRBJ1-5,few,TRBV7-8,13,TGTGCCAGCCGGAAGCAGGCCAATCAGCCCCAGCATTTT,CASRKQANQPQHF
TRBD1,TRBJ2-5,NA,TRBV29-1,13,TGCAGCGTTGGGCAGGGGGCGAGGGAGACCCAGTACTTC,CSVGQGARETQYF
NA,TRBJ2-7,NA,TRBV30,16,TGTGCCTGGAGTCAAGGGTCAGGGCCCGTAGCCTACGAGCAGTACTTC,CAWSQGSGPVAYEQYF
NA,TRBJ2-3,few,TRBV28,13,TGTGCCAGCAGTTTATTGGAGTCGGGGACGCAGTATTTT,CASSLLESGTQYF
NA,TRBJ1-1,few,TRBV19,14,TGTGCCAGTAGTTACAGGAGAATGAACACTGAAGCTTTCTTT,CASSYRRMNTEAFF
TRBD1,TRBJ2-7,NA,TRBV29-1,16,TGCAGCGTTGAAGATCTGAGGGGACAGGGGAGGGGAGAGCAGTACTTC,CSVEDLRGQGRGEQYF
NA,TRBJ2-3,NA,TRBV9,15,TGTGCCAGCAGCGTCAGGGACCCGAGCACAGATACGCAGTATTTT,CASSVRDPSTDTQYF
NA,TRBJ2-3,NA,TRBV4-2,16,TGTGCCAGCAGCCAAGTAGGGGCGGGTAACACAGATACGCAGTATTTT,CASSQVGAGNTDTQYF
NA,TRBJ2-7,NA,TRBV14,13,TGTGCCAGCAGCCGGGTGGGGAGCTACGAGCAGTACTTC,CASSRVGSYEQYF
TRBD1,TRBJ2-3,few,TRBV7-3,14,TGTGCCAGCAAACAGGGGACCTACACAGATACGCAGTATTTT,CASKQGTYTDTQYF
NA,TRBJ1-6,NA,TRBV14,15,TGTGCCAGCAGCCAAGATGAAATCGGGGCTTCACCCCTCCACTTT,CASSQDEIGASPLHF
TRBD1,TRBJ1-2,NA,TRBV7-2,13,TGTGCCAGCAGCTCGGGACAGAACTATGGCTACACCTTC,CASSSGQNYGYTF
NA,TRBJ1-5,few,TRBV28,16,TGTGCCAGCAGTTTAGGGCAGGGGCCCTTCAATCAGCCCCAGCATTTT,CASSLGQGPFNQPQHF
TRBD1,TRBJ2-7,NA,TRBV10-3,13,TGTGCCATCACTAGGACAGGGGTGCACGAGCAGTACTTC,CAITRTGVHEQYF
NA,TRBJ1-5,few,TRBV29-1,13,TGCAGCGTCCTAACAGGTTTTAATCAGCCCCAGCATTTT,CSVLTGFNQPQHF
NA,TRBJ2-4,NA,TRBV10-3,14,TGTGCCATCAGTGATGGAGGGGGCCCAAACATTCAGTACTTC,CAISDGGGPNIQYF
NA,TRBJ2-7,NA,TRBV14,17,TGTGCCAGCAGCCAGCAGGTTGAGCGGCCCAAGATCTACGAGCAGTACTTC,CASSQQVERPKIYEQYF
NA,TRBJ1-2,few,TRBV6-6,11,TGTGCCAGCAGTTCGGACTATGGCTACACCTTC,CASSSDYGYTF